The 21 T cell receptor beta chains presented below share a single source sample, sequenced in a study of glioma-infiltrating T cells after dendritic cell vaccination (TCRdb year 2016). According to the study, the label for this sample's time point signals: after dendritic cell vaccination, including at tumor progression/relapse. Library construction relied on the immunoSEQ multiplex PCR assay. Not all clones reach the TCRdb copy of this immuneACCESS table, which keeps in-frame sequences only. Checked studies attribute under half of the gap to unresolved V genes and leave the rest unexplained. For this sample the table gives tens of thousands of clones, of which around 85% were detected only once. The biggest ten clones account for over 6.5% of the sample. Material: blood, obtained after dendritic cell vaccination. These receptors originate from a human donor with glioblastoma.

This clone was detected many times. This chain uses TRBV7-9 with TRBJ2-1; 13 bases are shared with TRBD2. The CDR3 is 16 residues long. Trimming took 4 bases from V and 10 from J; bases not matched to a gene: 10. Germline CDR1 SEHNR, CDR2 FQNEAQ (reference sequence). CDR3 DNA: TGTGCCAGCAGCTCCCTCTCGGGACTAGCGGGAAAAGAGCAGTTCTTC. This codes for CASSSLSGLAGKEQFF.

This clone was seen a single time. This chain links TRBV7-3 with TRBJ2-1, with 7 bases lining up with TRBD2. J lost 9 bases, V lost 2 bases, and 7 bases had no gene match. This CDR3 has 14 amino acids. CDR1 and CDR2 (germline): SGHTA, FQGTGA. This CDR3 reads CASSLAGEGSEQFF. The CDR3, as DNA: TGTGCCAGCAGCTTAGCGGGAGAGGGGAGTGAGCAGTTCTTC. Full variable domain (outside the CDR3, taken from reference TRBV7-3 and TRBJ2-1): GAGVSQTPSNKVTEKGKYVELRCDPISGHTALYWYRQSLGQGPEFLIYFQGTGAADDSGLPNDRFFAVRPEGSVSTLKIQRTERGDSAVYLCASSLAGEGSEQFFGPGTRLTVL.

The chain links TRBV25-1 to TRBJ2-7; 7 bases align to TRBD1. V was pared by 2 bases and J by 1 base, with 5 bases of the junction left unmatched. The CDR3 length is 15 residues. From germline, CDR1 is MGHDK and CDR2 SYGVNS. The chain's CDR3 is CASSETGTASYEQYF. In DNA, the CDR3 is TGTGCCAGCAGTGAAACCGGGACAGCTTCCTACGAGCAGTACTTC.

The chain has TRBV7-6 and TRBJ2-2; 11 bases are a match to TRBD1. With V trimmed by 8 bases and J by 7 bases, 6 bases remained unmatched. The CDR3 has 14 amino acids. The germline gives CDR1 SGHVS, CDR2 FNYEAQ. The DNA for the CDR3 is TGTGCCAGCCGGACAGGGGGCGAGAGCGGGGAGCTGTTTTTT. Translation: CASRTGGESGELFF.

The rearrangement links TRBV5-1 to TRBJ2-2; tentatively, D is TRBD2 (6 bases). Germline lookup yields CDR1 SGHRS and CDR2 YFSETQ. The ends were cut back, 8 bases at V and 10 bases at J, with 21 bases in the middle. The CDR3 has 14 amino acids. CDR3 amino acids: CASSQGGEPVELFF. Here the CDR3 DNA reads TGCGCCAGTTCGCAGGGAGGAGAGCCGGTGGAGCTGTTTTTT.

V usage is TRBV5-1 and J usage is TRBJ2-3, with 14 nucleotides matching TRBD2. Germline CDR1 is SGHRS and CDR2 is YFSETQ. V was pared by 3 bases and J by 3 bases, with 6 bases of the junction left unmatched. This CDR3 is 17 amino acids long. The CDR3 is CASSSGLAGVVTDTQYF. CDR3 bases: TGCGCCAGCAGCTCGGGACTAGCGGGAGTCGTTACAGATACGCAGTATTTT. The variable domain in full, completed from reference TRBV5-1 and TRBJ2-3, reads KAGVTQTPRYLIKTRGQQVTLSCSPISGHRSVSWYQQTPGQGLQFLFEYFSETQRNKGNFPGRFSGRQFSNSRSEMNVSTLELGDSALYLCASSSGLAGVVTDTQYFGPGTRLTVL.

The V gene is TRBV2, the J gene TRBJ1-3; D is undetermined. Germline CDR1 and CDR2: SNHLY and FYNNEI. Trimming shortened V by 8 bases and J by 3 bases, and 8 bases separated the two germline ends. CDR3 size: 12 residues. CDR3 nucleotide sequence: TGTGCCAGCCTGGCAGATGGAAACACCATATATTTT. Protein: CASLADGNTIYF. The full variable domain, its missing parts supplied by reference TRBV2 and TRBJ1-3, is EPEVTQTPSHQVTQMGQEVILRCVPISNHLYFYWYRQILGQKVEFLVSFYNNEISEKSEIFDDQFSVERPDGSNFTLKIRSTKLEDSAMYFCASLADGNTIYFGEGSWLTVV.

CDR3 sequence (DNA): TGTGCCAGCAGCCCGAACCTAGCGGGGGATTACGAGCAGTACTTC. This gives the protein CASSPNLAGDYEQYF. The rearrangement uses TRBV4-2 and TRBJ2-7; 10 bases agree with TRBD2. V shed 4 bases, J shed 4 bases, and the junction held 7 bases outside the gene matches. Looked up from germline, CDR1 is LGHNA and CDR2 is YNFKEQ. This CDR3 is 15 amino acids long.

This clone showed up just once. This chain uses TRBV5-1 with TRBJ2-7, with D perhaps TRBD2 (6 bases). This CDR3 is built from 13 residues. Germline-derived CDR1 and CDR2 are SGHRS and YFSETQ. V was cut by 0 bases and J by 4 bases, with 8 bases left in between. CDR3 DNA sequence: TGCGCCAGCAGCTTGGTGGGAGGATACGAGCAGTACTTC. Translation: CASSLVGGYEQYF.

CDR3 in DNA: TGTGCCAGCCACAATTCCTACGAGCAGTACTTC. This sequence encodes CASHNSYEQYF. The gene calls are TRBV28 and TRBJ2-7; no firm D call. The ends were cut back, 8 bases at V and 1 base at J, with 6 bases in the middle. CDR3 size: 11 residues. CDR1 is MDHEN, CDR2 SYDVKM, per germline.

The chain couples TRBV29-1 to TRBJ2-7; 7 nucleotides align to TRBD1. The CDR3 spans 15 residues. V lost 3 bases and J lost 3; bases outside the gene matches: 11. Germline V gives CDR1 SQVTM, CDR2 ANQGSEA. CDR3 in amino acids: CSVEDPLTGVYEQYF. DNA of the CDR3: TGCAGCGTTGAGGACCCCTTAACAGGGGTCTACGAGCAGTACTTC.

This chain joins TRBV4-2 and TRBJ2-3, with 7 nucleotides matching TRBD2. Per the germline V gene, CDR1 is LGHNA and CDR2 is YNFKEQ. This CDR3 comprises 18 residues. Germline trimming cut 6 bases from V and 0 bases from J; bases unmatched to any gene: 15. Here the CDR3 DNA reads TGTGCCAGCAGTAGAATGGCGGGAGCCCGAACTAGCACAGATACGCAGTATTTT. Protein: CASSRMAGARTSTDTQYF.

V and J are TRBV7-2 and TRBJ2-7, with 9 nucleotides matching TRBD1. CDR3 length: 14 amino acids. Germline V lookup: CDR1 SGHTA, CDR2 FQGNSA. V was clipped by 4 bases and J by 4 bases; unmatched bases: 5. This CDR3 reads CASSYGTGFYEQYF. The CDR3 bases are TGTGCCAGCAGCTACGGGACAGGGTTTTACGAGCAGTACTTC.

V and J are TRBV5-5 and TRBJ1-2; D remains unclear. CDR1 SGHKS and CDR2 YYEKEE come from the germline V gene (reference sequence). CDR3 length: 13 amino acids. V lost 3 bases to trimming and J lost 8 bases, with 14 bases between them. CDR3 DNA sequence: TGTGCCAGCAGCTCACCGGGTCCAAGAGGCTACACCTTC. Amino acid sequence: CASSSPGPRGYTF.

In this sample, this clone turned up a few times. The rearrangement uses TRBV27 and TRBJ2-3, with TRBD1 matching 9 bases. The CDR3 consists of 15 residues. Per the germline V gene, CDR1 is MNHEY and CDR2 is SMNVEV (reference sequence). Unmatched junction bases numbered 7, after V lost 6 bases and J lost 3 bases. The CDR3 bases are TGTGCCAGCAGGGACCGGGACAGGGAAACAGATACGCAGTATTTT. It translates to CASRDRDRETDTQYF.

This clone was counted between two and nine times. The rearrangement uses TRBV7-7 and TRBJ2-1; 16 bases align to TRBD2. After removal of 4 bases from V and 10 bases from J, the junction contained 10 bases not matched to a gene. The germline gives CDR1 SSHAT, CDR2 FNYEAQ (reference sequence). The CDR3 is 17 amino acids. CDR3 protein: CASSSSGTSGRAGEQFF. In DNA, the CDR3 is TGTGCCAGCAGCTCGTCCGGGACTAGCGGGAGGGCCGGGGAGCAGTTCTTC.

The gene calls are TRBV18 and TRBJ1-2, with 7 bases that match TRBD1. The length of the CDR3 is 16 residues. Germline values: CDR1 KGHSH, CDR2 LQKENI. The J segment lost 7 bases and the V segment lost 2 bases, leaving 13 bases of the junction unmatched. DNA for the CDR3: TGTGCCAGCTCACCATTCCAGGACAGGCGATTGGGTGGCTACACCTTC. Translated: CASSPFQDRRLGGYTF.

V usage is TRBV4-1 and J usage is TRBJ1-6; no clear D. V lost 0 bases and J lost 5, with 14 bases in between. Per the germline V gene, CDR1 is MGHRA and CDR2 is YSYEKL. This CDR3 is 17 amino acids long. The DNA of the CDR3 is TGCGCCAGCAGCCAAGACCCCAGACTAAGAGATAATTCACCCCTCCACTTT. Its translation: CASSQDPRLRDNSPLHF.

This clone was picked up a small number of times. J is TRBJ2-3 and V is TRBV25-1; D is possibly TRBD2 (6 bases). The V end lost 1 base, the J end lost 1 base, and 9 bases lay between the germline ends. CDR1 and CDR2 (germline): MGHDK, SYGVNS. This CDR3 comprises 15 residues. CDR3 protein: CASSESASGTDTQYF. The CDR3 DNA reads TGTGCCAGCAGTGAATCGGCTAGCGGCACAGATACGCAGTATTTT.

V gene TRBV4-3 combines with J gene TRBJ2-6, with 8 bases fitting TRBD2. The CDR3 length is 17 residues. The V gene's germline CDR1 is LGHNA and CDR2 YSLEER. Germline trimming cut 0 bases from V and 6 bases from J; bases unmatched to any gene: 7. CDR3 DNA sequence: TGCGCCAGCAGCCAAGAGGGCGCGGGGGGTTCGGCCAACGTCCTGACTTTC. The encoded protein is CASSQEGAGGSANVLTF.

This clone was seen a handful of times. V and J are TRBV2 and TRBJ2-7; TRBD1 might be the D (5 bases). The CDR3 is 14 residues long. Germline CDR1 SNHLY, CDR2 FYNNEI. V lost 6 bases and J lost 0, with 12 bases in between. The chain's CDR3 is CASRRTPSSYEQYF. The DNA of the CDR3 is TGTGCCAGCAGGAGGACACCGAGCTCCTACGAGCAGTACTTC.